The next 32 T cell receptor beta chains were all read from a single sample in a study of regulatory T cells in long-lasting Graves disease. Through Arm-PCR of CDR3 regions and iRepertoire HTBI primers, TCR beta libraries were built. TCRdb analysed the multiplex PCR reads with MiXCR anew, one entry per CDR3 protein. The sample includes about 400,000 distinct CDR3 sequences, approximately 15% seen only once; the top ten take about 8.3%. Time point meaning: newly diagnosed GD, antithyroid drugs for less than 3 months. The authors made the TCR library using RNA they extracted from PBMCs. These data were also filed under a second study, of T cells in Graves' hyperthyroidism and ophthalmopathy.

The sample in question was peripheral blood mononuclear cells (PBMCs), obtained at new diagnosis, from a patient treated with antithyroid drugs. Receptor source: a woman aged 40-49 years with Graves disease.

This clonotype was observed at least ten times. The CDR3 spells CASSELGGSGANVLTF. CDR3 DNA: TGTGCCAGCAGTGAACTAGGCGGATCTGGGGCCAACGTCCTGACTTTC. The V and J genes are TRBV6-1 and TRBJ2-6; D is ambiguous. The germline V and J ends were trimmed by 2 bases and 1 base, with 9 bases remaining between them. There are 16 residues in the CDR3. Germline lookup yields CDR1 MNHNS and CDR2 SASEGT.

This chain connects TRBV28 to TRBJ2-1, with TRBD1 as a possible D gene (7 bases). Trimming took 7 bases from V and 2 from J, leaving 15 bases between them. The CDR3 extends over 15 amino acids. Germline CDR1 is MDHEN and CDR2 is SYDVKM. CDR3 loop: CASNPQGGPYNEQFF. DNA of the CDR3: TGTGCCAGCAATCCTCAGGGGGGACCCTACAATGAGCAGTTCTTC.

At least ten counts were recorded for this clonotype. CDR3 nucleotide sequence: TGTGCCAGCAGCTTGGGGAGAAGGACTGAAGCTTTCTTT. Protein product: CASSLGRRTEAFF. The chain has TRBV5-6 and TRBJ1-1; unclear D gene. Germline lookup yields CDR1 SGHDT and CDR2 YYEEEE. The CDR3 consists of 13 residues. V shed 0 bases and J shed 5 bases, with 8 bases lying between them.

This clonotype was seen at least ten times. J is TRBJ1-3 and V is TRBV11-2; 10 bases are shared with TRBD1. V gave up 4 bases and J gave up 2 bases; unmatched junction bases: 8. Per the germline V gene, CDR1 is SGHAT and CDR2 is FQNNGV. The CDR3 consists of 17 residues. The CDR3 is CASSSLQDRGTGNTIYF. For the CDR3, the DNA is TGTGCCAGCAGCTCCCTCCAGGACAGGGGGACTGGAAACACCATATATTTT.

The DNA for the CDR3 is TGTGCCAGCAGCGGACTAAGGGACAGTAGGGACAATGCAGATACGCAGTATTTT. This gives the protein CASSGLRDSRDNADTQYF. V gene TRBV13 combines with J gene TRBJ2-3; a possible D gene is TRBD1 (7 bases). Germline CDR1 is PRHDT and CDR2 is FYEKMQ (reference sequence). The CDR3 length is 18 residues. The V end was cut by 5 bases, the J end by 4 bases, with 25 bases between.

In this sample, this clonotype turned up many times. The chain links TRBV27 to TRBJ2-2; 7 positions agree with TRBD1. This CDR3 comprises 14 residues. Losses at the gene ends were 6 bases for V and 15 bases for J; bases not matched to a gene: 16. From germline, CDR1 is MNHEY and CDR2 SMNVEV (reference sequence). CDR3 sequence: CASRIGGGTEKMFF. CDR3 coding DNA: TGTGCCAGCAGAATAGGGGGTGGGACAGAAAAAATGTTTTTT.

The sample holds many counts of this clonotype. As DNA, the CDR3 is TGTGCCAGCAGTTATAACCTAGCGGGAAGCTCCTACGAGCAGTACTTC. It translates to CASSYNLAGSSYEQYF. The chain recombines TRBV6-5 with TRBJ2-7; 9 bases map to TRBD2. Germline CDR1 MNHEY, CDR2 SVGAGI. Germline trimming cut 3 bases from V and 0 bases from J; bases unmatched to any gene: 6. The CDR3 is 16 residues long.

This sequence joins TRBV28 and TRBJ1-6; TRBD1 agrees at 11 bases. With V trimmed by 6 bases and J by 10 bases, 8 bases remained unmatched. The CDR3 extends over 15 amino acids. Germline CDR1 MDHEN, CDR2 SYDVKM. This CDR3 reads CASRPRGQGASPLHF. The DNA for the CDR3 is TGTGCCAGCAGGCCACGAGGACAGGGGGCATCACCCCTCCACTTT.

This clonotype was observed at least ten times. This sequence joins TRBV18 and TRBJ2-7; D possibly matches TRBD1 or TRBD2 (5 bases each). V was clipped by 4 bases and J by 7 bases, with 14 bases between them. The CDR3 has 13 residues. CDR1 and CDR2 (germline): KGHSH, LQKENI. Here the CDR3 DNA reads TGTGCCAGCTCACTAACCAGTGGGGGAGAGCAGTACTTC. Its protein is CASSLTSGGEQYF.

This clonotype was observed at least ten times. V is TRBV19 and J is TRBJ2-5; D perhaps matches TRBD2 (5 bases). CDR1 LNHDA and CDR2 SQIVND come from the germline V gene (reference sequence). The V and J ends lost 10 bases and 4 bases respectively, with 16 bases between them. The CDR3 runs to 13 residues. CDR3 residues: CATLAKFGETQYF. CDR3 nucleotides: TGTGCCACCCTAGCCAAATTCGGAGAGACCCAGTACTTC.

This clonotype was detected ten times or more. This CDR3 is CASSSGRAPMNTEAFF. DNA for the CDR3: TGTGCCAGCAGTTCGGGCAGGGCACCGATGAACACTGAAGCTTTCTTT. The V call is TRBV6-5, the J call TRBJ1-1; tentative D call: TRBD1 (5 bases). Germline CDR1 is MNHEY and CDR2 is SVGAGI. The CDR3 runs 16 residues. Trimming cost V 4 bases and J 0 bases, with 15 bases left between them.

The rearrangement links TRBV28 to TRBJ2-5; no reliable D call. Trimming stripped 8 bases from V and 5 bases from J, with 15 bases between. The CDR3 is 13 residues long. Per germline, CDR1 MDHEN and CDR2 SYDVKM. In nucleotides, the CDR3 is TGTGCCAGCCGTGGCACAGTCGTGGAGACCCAGTACTTC. Residues: CASRGTVVETQYF.

The table lists this clonotype with a few counts. The V and J genes are TRBV11-3 and TRBJ2-7; the D gene is possibly TRBD2 (5 bases). The CDR3 length is 14 residues. The ends were cut back, 5 bases at V and 5 bases at J, with 16 bases in the middle. The germline gives CDR1 SGHNT, CDR2 YENEEA. The chain's CDR3 is CASSQGSPGNEQYF. The CDR3 DNA reads TGTGCCAGCAGCCAAGGGTCCCCGGGGAACGAGCAGTACTTC.

Comments on this clonotype: A far bigger clonotype differs at one base, so this is likely a read error. The gene calls are TRBV7-9 and TRBJ1-1; D unresolved. The CDR3 totals 12 residues. From germline, CDR1 is SEHNR and CDR2 FQNEAQ (reference sequence). CDR3 coding DNA: TGTGCCAACAGCTTAGGGTCCACCTTAGCTTTCTTT. Translation: CANSLGSTLAFF.

This clonotype showed up just a few times. A much larger clone is a single base away; this may be a read error. J is TRBJ1-5 and V is TRBV28, with D tentatively TRBD1 (6 bases). The CDR3 has 14 amino acids. CDR1 MDHEN and CDR2 SYDVKM come from the germline V gene. The CDR3 DNA reads as TGTGCCAACAGTCCGGGGGCGACAAATCAGCCCCAGCATTTT. It yields the protein CANSPGATNQPQHF. Based on the CDR3 plus reference TRBV28 and TRBJ1-5, the full variable domain is DVKVTQSSRYLVKRTGEKVFLECVQDMDHENMFWYRQDPGLGLRLIYFSYDVKMKEKGDIPEGYSVSREKKERFSLILESASTNQTSMYLCANSPGATNQPQHFGDGTRLSIL.

V usage is TRBV7-2 and J usage is TRBJ2-3, with D perhaps being TRBD1 or TRBD2 (5 bases each). Germline CDR1 reads SGHTA; CDR2 reads FQGNSA. The V and J ends lost 11 bases and 5 bases respectively, with 11 bases between them. The CDR3 sequence is 11 residues long. CDR3 loop: CAGTYKDTQYF. In nucleotides, the CDR3 is TGTGCCGGGACGTACAAAGATACGCAGTATTTT.

The sample holds many counts of this clonotype. The chain links TRBV5-1 to TRBJ1-1; no firm D call. From germline, CDR1 is SGHRS and CDR2 YFSETQ. The CDR3 has 13 residues. Between the trimmed V and J ends, which lost 6 bases and 3 bases, there was a span of 12 bases. DNA of the CDR3: TGCGCCAGCATTGGACGGCCGGACACTGAAGCTTTCTTT. Its translation is CASIGRPDTEAFF.

This clonotype was counted at least ten times. This chain uses TRBV28 with TRBJ2-1, with 9 bases aligning to TRBD2. There are 15 residues in the CDR3. V lost 5 bases to trimming and J lost 4 bases; unmatched junction nucleotides: 6. Looked up from germline, CDR1 is MDHEN and CDR2 is SYDVKM. The CDR3 is CASSQSSGTYNEQFF. For the CDR3, the DNA is TGTGCCAGCAGTCAATCTAGCGGGACTTACAATGAGCAGTTCTTC.

As to this clonotype: It may be a read error: a sequence one base away is much more abundant. V is TRBV7-9 and J is TRBJ1-2; possible D gene TRBD1, 5 bases. From germline, CDR1 is SEHNR and CDR2 FQNEAQ (reference sequence). The CDR3 is 14 residues long. The CDR3 bases are TGTGCCAGCAGCCCGGACACCGCCAACTATGACTACACCTTC. Translating gives CASSPDTANYDYTF. The full variable domain, with the rest looked up from reference TRBV7-9 and TRBJ1-2, is DTGVSQNPRHKITKRGQNVTFRCDPISEHNRLYWYRQTLGQGPEFLTYFQNEAQLEKSRLLSDRFSAERPKGSFSTLEIQRTEQGDSAMYLCASSPDTANYDYTFGSGTRLTVV.

This clonotype was seen a few times. With a much larger clone just one base away, this may be a read error. The CDR3 DNA sequence: TGTGCCAGCGGCCTACAGGGAACCCTCTACAATGAGCAGTTCTTC. Protein: CASGLQGTLYNEQFF. The J gene is TRBJ2-1, the V gene TRBV2; weak D call: TRBD1 (6 bases). In germline, CDR1 is SNHLY, CDR2 FYNNEI. V was pared by 8 bases and J by 3 bases, with 17 bases between. The CDR3 totals 15 residues. Supplemented by reference TRBV2 and TRBJ2-1, the full variable domain reads EPEVTQTPSHQVTQMGQEVILRCVPISNHLYFYWYRQILGQKVEFLVSFYNNEISEKSEIFDDQFSVERPDGSNFTLKIRSTKLEDSAMYFCASGLQGTLYNEQFFGPGTRLTVL.

This clonotype was seen many times. This chain links TRBV18 with TRBJ2-7, with 8 bases aligning to TRBD1. Germline V gives CDR1 KGHSH, CDR2 LQKENI. This CDR3 contains 16 residues. Trimming at V came to 2 bases and at J to 5 bases, leaving 11 bases not matched to a gene. The CDR3 region is CASSPGLGQGEDEQYF. The CDR3 DNA follows: TGTGCCAGCTCACCAGGCCTAGGACAGGGCGAGGACGAGCAGTACTTC. Combining the CDR3 with reference TRBV18 and TRBJ2-7 gives the whole variable domain NAGVMQNPRHLVRRRGQEARLRCSPMKGHSHVYWYRQLPEEGLKFMVYLQKENIIDESGMPKERFSAEFPKEGPSILRIQQVVRGDSAAYFCASSPGLGQGEDEQYFGPGTRLTVT.

This clonotype was counted between two and nine times. The chain joins TRBV18 to TRBJ1-5, with TRBD1 identical over 7 bases. The CDR3 consists of 15 residues. V lost 4 bases, J lost 5 bases, and 8 bases stayed unmatched. Per the germline V gene, CDR1 is KGHSH and CDR2 is LQKENI. This CDR3 reads CASSQSTGKDQPQHF. The DNA of the CDR3 is TGTGCCAGCTCACAATCGACAGGGAAAGATCAGCCCCAGCATTTT. Full variable domain (rest looked up from reference TRBV18 and TRBJ1-5): NAGVMQNPRHLVRRRGQEARLRCSPMKGHSHVYWYRQLPEEGLKFMVYLQKENIIDESGMPKERFSAEFPKEGPSILRIQQVVRGDSAAYFCASSQSTGKDQPQHFGDGTRLSIL.

Many counts were recorded for this clonotype. V is TRBV7-2 and J is TRBJ1-1, with 9 bases lining up with TRBD1. The CDR3 sequence is 14 residues long. The germline gives CDR1 SGHTA, CDR2 FQGNSA. The trim removed 5 bases at V and 1 base at J, leaving 2 bases unmatched. The CDR3 reads CASSQTGGNTEAFF. CDR3 nucleotides: TGTGCCAGCAGCCAGACAGGGGGGAACACTGAAGCTTTCTTT.

In its sample, this clonotype was seen many times. The gene calls are TRBV28 and TRBJ2-3; 11 bases are a match to TRBD2. This CDR3 has 15 amino acids. From germline, CDR1 is MDHEN and CDR2 SYDVKM. Unmatched junction bases numbered 4, after V lost 8 bases and J lost 0 bases. The CDR3 nucleotides read TGTGCCAGCCTTGTAGCGGGAGGGAGCACAGATACGCAGTATTTT. This gives the protein CASLVAGGSTDTQYF.

This clonotype was seen only a few times. The V call is TRBV5-1, the J call TRBJ1-4; weak D call: TRBD1 (5 bases). The ends were cut back, 0 bases at V and 6 bases at J, with 12 bases in the middle. Germline CDR1 is SGHRS and CDR2 is YFSETQ. The CDR3 consists of 15 residues. The CDR3 DNA sequence: TGCGCCAGCAGCTTGGCGCGGACACCTGATGAAAAACTGTTTTTT. Protein sequence: CASSLARTPDEKLFF.

The V call is TRBV19, the J call TRBJ2-7; the D gene is possibly TRBD1 (5 bases). This CDR3 comprises 14 residues. V lost 0 bases and J 5 bases, leaving 11 bases between the germline ends. Germline loops: CDR1 LNHDA, CDR2 SQIVND (reference sequence). The CDR3 here is CASSIDQQGHEQYF. The CDR3 bases are TGTGCCAGTAGTATAGATCAGCAGGGCCACGAGCAGTACTTC.

Many counts were recorded for this clonotype. The rearrangement joins TRBV28 to TRBJ1-1; tentative D call: TRBD1 (6 bases). Germline CDR1 MDHEN, CDR2 SYDVKM. The length of the CDR3 is 15 residues. Deletions cut 6 bases from V and 0 bases from J, with 14 bases between. CDR3 in DNA: TGTGCCAGCAGCCTTAGAGGGGGGCTGAACACTGAAGCTTTCTTT. Protein: CASSLRGGLNTEAFF.

There are many counts of this clonotype. The chain uses TRBV28 and TRBJ2-7; 10 positions match TRBD2. The junction had 9 bases not matched to a gene; V was cut back by 3 bases and J by 4 bases. The CDR3 covers 16 residues. CDR1 is MDHEN and CDR2 is SYDVKM in the germline V gene. DNA for the CDR3: TGTGCCAGCAGTTTTAGCGGGAGGTTCGCGCTATACGAGCAGTACTTC. Translating gives CASSFSGRFALYEQYF.

This clonotype was seen more than once but under ten times. The chain combines TRBV6-4 with TRBJ2-1; tentative D call: TRBD1 (6 bases). The V gene lost 7 bases and the J gene lost 0 bases, with 10 bases spanning the gap. The CDR3 totals 14 residues. Germline CDR1 MRHNA, CDR2 SNTAGT. The CDR3 sequence: CASTLGHSYNEQFF. The CDR3 DNA is TGTGCCAGCACCCTGGGACACTCCTACAATGAGCAGTTCTTC.

This clonotype was picked up many times. CDR3 nucleotides: TGTGCCAGCAGTCCCGTGGGGGGGGCGGGCGAGCAGTACTTC. It encodes CASSPVGGAGEQYF. The chain combines TRBV28 with TRBJ2-7; tentative D call: TRBD2 (7 bases). Germline lookup yields CDR1 MDHEN and CDR2 SYDVKM. V lost 5 bases and J lost 6, with 17 bases in between. The CDR3 covers 14 residues.

With regard to this clonotype: This clone may be a read error of a much larger clone one base away. The V call is TRBV12-3 or TRBV12-4, the J call TRBJ1-4, with TRBD1 matching 7 bases. The trim removed 2 bases at V and 7 bases at J, leaving 7 bases unmatched. CDR3 length equals 15 residues. CDR3: CASSLRTGLGEKLFF. The DNA of the CDR3 is TGTGCCAGCAGTTTAAGGACAGGTCTCGGTGAAAAACTGTTTTTT.

At least ten counts were recorded for this clonotype. The CDR3 sequence: CASRLSYEQYF. The CDR3 DNA is TGTGCCAGCAGGCTGTCCTACGAGCAGTACTTC. The chain couples TRBV2 to TRBJ2-7; D ambiguous. There are 11 residues in the CDR3. Trimming left V 6 bases short and J 1 base short, with 4 bases between. CDR1 and CDR2 (germline): SNHLY, FYNNEI.